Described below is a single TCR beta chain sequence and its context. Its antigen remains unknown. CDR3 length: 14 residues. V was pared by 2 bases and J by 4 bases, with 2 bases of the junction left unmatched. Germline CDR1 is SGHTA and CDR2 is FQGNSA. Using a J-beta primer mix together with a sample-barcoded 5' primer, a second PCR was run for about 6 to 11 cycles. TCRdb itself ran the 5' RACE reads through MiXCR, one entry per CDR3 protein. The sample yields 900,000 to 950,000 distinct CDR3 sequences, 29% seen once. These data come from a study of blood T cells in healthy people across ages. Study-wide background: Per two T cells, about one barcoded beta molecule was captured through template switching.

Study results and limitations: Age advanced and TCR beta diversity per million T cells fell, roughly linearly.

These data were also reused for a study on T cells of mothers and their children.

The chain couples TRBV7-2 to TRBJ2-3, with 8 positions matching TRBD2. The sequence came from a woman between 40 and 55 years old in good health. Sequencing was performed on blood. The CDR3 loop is CASSLSGRADTQYF. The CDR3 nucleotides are TGTGCCAGCAGCTTATCCGGGAGGGCAGATACGCAGTATTTT.